This T cell receptor beta chain is drawn from a study of vaccination and CD4 T cells after COVID-19. Study-wide context: Comprising six males and four females, the convalescent participants counted two Hispanic individuals among them. Cells were stimulated with overlapping spike peptide pools from SARS-CoV-2, HCoV-NL63, HCoV-OC43 and HCoV-229E.

Study-wide points: In convalescent patients, a median approximately 90% of reactive clones appeared only post-vaccination. A nonsignificant rise from roughly 22 to 38 was seen in the median number of SARS-CoV-2-reactive clonotypes.

Sequenced with the Oncomine TCR Beta short-read assay was DNA taken from cultured CD4+ T cells. TCRdb fed the PCR reads into MiXCR, producing one record per CDR3 protein. The table shows roughly 14,000 distinct CDR3 sequences, with 50% to 60% occurring only once. Trimming removed 3 bases at V and 6 bases at J, with 8 bases between. Germline assignment: CDR1 SQVTM and CDR2 ANQGSEA. The CDR3 consists of 11 residues. As to treatment: approximately 9-day PBMC culture with coronavirus spike peptide pools or control peptides (ViraFEST assay). In the case of this clonotype: Its antigen is not identified.

The material sequenced was CD4+ T cells from blood, cultured in vitro. The clonotype originates from a human donor who had recovered from COVID-19. The chain couples TRBV29-1 to TRBJ1-2; no firm D call. In nucleotides, the CDR3 is TGCAGCGTTGACGGGCTCGATGGCTACACCTTC. It specifies CSVDGLDGYTF.